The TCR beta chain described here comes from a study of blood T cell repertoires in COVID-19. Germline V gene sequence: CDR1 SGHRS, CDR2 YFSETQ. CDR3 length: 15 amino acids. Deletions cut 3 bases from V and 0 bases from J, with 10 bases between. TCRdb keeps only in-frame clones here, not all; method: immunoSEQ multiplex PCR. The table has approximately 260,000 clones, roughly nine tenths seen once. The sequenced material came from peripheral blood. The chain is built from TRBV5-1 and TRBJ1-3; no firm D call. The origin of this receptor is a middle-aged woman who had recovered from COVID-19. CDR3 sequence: CASSSGLVSGNTIYF. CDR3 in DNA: TGCGCCAGCAGCTCGGGTTTGGTCTCTGGAAACACCATATATTTT.